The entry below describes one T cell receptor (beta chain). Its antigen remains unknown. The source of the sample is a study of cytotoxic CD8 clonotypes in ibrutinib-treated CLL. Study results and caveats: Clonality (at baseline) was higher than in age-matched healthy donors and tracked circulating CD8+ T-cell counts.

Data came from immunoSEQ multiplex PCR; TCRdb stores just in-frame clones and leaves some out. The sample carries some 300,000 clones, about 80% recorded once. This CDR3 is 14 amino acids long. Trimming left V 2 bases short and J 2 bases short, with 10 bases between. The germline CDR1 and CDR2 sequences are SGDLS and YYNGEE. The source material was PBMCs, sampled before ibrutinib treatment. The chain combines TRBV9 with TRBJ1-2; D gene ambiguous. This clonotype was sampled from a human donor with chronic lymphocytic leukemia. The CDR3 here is CASSVSAENYGYTF. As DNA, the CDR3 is TGTGCCAGCAGCGTCTCCGCCGAGAACTATGGCTACACCTTC.